Following are 27 T cell receptor beta chains from one sample sequenced in a study of cytomegalovirus exposure and HLA in healthy donors. The PCR ran on 60 Vbeta and 13 Jbeta primers. Sequencing was performed with immunoSEQ multiplex PCR; in TCRdb, only in-frame clones are kept and a portion is missing. Here the sample spans tens of thousands of clones, approximately 7.6% being singletons. Sample: PBMCs. Receptor source: a man aged 45 to 65 in good health and CMV-seronegative.

This clone was observed a handful of times. The chain recombines TRBV10-3 with TRBJ2-7, with a tentative D call TRBD1 (6 bases). The V gene lost 5 bases and the J gene lost 3 bases, with 11 bases spanning the gap. Looked up from germline, CDR1 is ENHRY and CDR2 is SYGVKD. The CDR3 extends over 13 amino acids. The CDR3 coding sequence is TGTGCCATCAGTAAACGGGACAACTACGAGCAGTACTTC. It encodes CAISKRDNYEQYF.

The chain uses TRBV18 and TRBJ2-3; TRBD2 might be the D (7 bases). CDR3 length: 17 residues. Germline-derived CDR1 and CDR2 are KGHSH and LQKENI. Trimming removed 1 base from V and 2 bases from J, with 16 bases in between. CDR3 amino acids: CASSPLRTAGATDTQYF. DNA of the CDR3: TGTGCCAGCTCACCACTGAGGACGGCGGGGGCCACAGATACGCAGTATTTT.

The genes are TRBV10-3 and TRBJ2-1, with 9 nucleotides matching TRBD2. Germline CDR1 reads ENHRY; CDR2 reads SYGVKD. The CDR3 sequence is 13 residues long. V trimming: 6 bases; J trimming: 9 bases; junction bases outside the gene matches: 6. CDR3 bases: TGTGCCATCAGGGATAGCGGGAGCGGTGAGCAGTTCTTC. Translating gives CAIRDSGSGEQFF.

This clone was observed a few times. This chain uses TRBV19 with TRBJ2-3; D possibly corresponds to TRBD2 (6 bases). Germline V gene sequence: CDR1 LNHDA, CDR2 SQIVND (reference sequence). The germline V and J ends were trimmed by 3 bases and 2 bases, with 12 bases remaining between them. The CDR3 is 15 amino acids. The CDR3 sequence is CASSIVLANTDTQYF. DNA of the CDR3: TGTGCCAGTAGTATCGTACTAGCAAACACAGATACGCAGTATTTT.

This clone was seen more than once but under ten times. CDR3 in DNA: TGTGCCAGCAGCCAAGATGAGATAGGAGGGGAGCAGTTCTTC. Amino acids: CASSQDEIGGEQFF. The J gene is TRBJ2-1, the V gene TRBV4-2; D may be TRBD2 (6 bases). V lost 0 bases to trimming and J lost 10 bases, with 13 bases between them. CDR1 is LGHNA and CDR2 is YNFKEQ in the germline V gene. The CDR3 consists of 14 residues.

The chain employs TRBV7-2 and TRBJ1-5; maybe TRBD1 (5 bases). The V end was cut by 1 base, the J end by 5 bases, with 12 bases between. This CDR3 has 15 amino acids. Germline CDR1 SGHTA, CDR2 FQGNSA. CDR3 in amino acids: CASSLGAVGDQPQHF. CDR3 in DNA: TGTGCCAGCAGCTTAGGGGCGGTAGGGGATCAGCCCCAGCATTTT.

This clone showed up just a few times. The chain carries TRBV2 and TRBJ1-1; D is unclear. This CDR3 has 13 amino acids. Germline values: CDR1 SNHLY, CDR2 FYNNEI. V lost 4 bases, J lost 1 base, and 7 bases lay in between. CDR3: CASSVIENTEAFF. In nucleotides, the CDR3 is TGTGCCAGCAGTGTAATAGAGAACACTGAAGCTTTCTTT.

This clone was seen a handful of times. The V call is TRBV4-1, the J call TRBJ1-5; 9 bases map to TRBD1. CDR3 length: 19 residues. V was pared by 0 bases and J by 6 bases, with 15 bases of the junction left unmatched. From germline, CDR1 is MGHRA and CDR2 YSYEKL. CDR3 in amino acids: CASSQDPQSTGGQRQPQHF. The DNA for the CDR3 is TGCGCCAGCAGCCAAGATCCCCAATCGACAGGGGGGCAACGTCAGCCCCAGCATTTT.

The chain couples TRBV29-1 to TRBJ1-1; the D gene is possibly TRBD1 (6 bases). V was trimmed by 7 bases and J by 0 bases, leaving 12 bases between them. The CDR3 runs to 13 residues. Germline V lookup: CDR1 SQVTM, CDR2 ANQGSEA. Here the CDR3 reads CSGSTGMNTEAFF. The CDR3 DNA sequence: TGCAGCGGCTCGACAGGAATGAACACTGAAGCTTTCTTT.

This clone was counted only a few times. The rearrangement uses TRBV20-1 and TRBJ2-7; tentatively, D is TRBD2 (6 bases). The ends were cut back, 5 bases at V and 3 bases at J, with 8 bases in the middle. The CDR3 runs 11 residues. CDR1 is DFQATT, CDR2 SNEGSKA, per germline (reference sequence). In nucleotides, the CDR3 is TGCAGTGCTCTGGAGGGCTACGAGCAGTACTTC. Its protein is CSALEGYEQYF.

Only a few counts were recorded for this clone. The chain carries TRBV23-1 and TRBJ2-2; D is possibly TRBD2 (5 bases). TRBV23-1 is an ORF; its function is uncertain. The CDR3 has 16 residues. The V gene lost 4 bases and the J gene lost 10 bases, with 22 bases spanning the gap. As DNA, the CDR3 is TGCGCCAGCAGTCCCCGGGTGAGGGCGACCTTGGTGGAGCTGTTTTTT. Its translation: CASSPRVRATLVELFF.

This clone was detected a few times. Different DNA sequences within this sample yield the same CDR3. The rearrangement uses TRBV5-3 and TRBJ2-7, with 7 bases fitting TRBD2. TRBV5-3 is assigned to the ORF class and has an uncertain function. Trimming removed 2 bases from V and 4 bases from J; junction bases left unmatched: 3. The CDR3 contains 13 residues. CDR3 coding DNA: TGTGCCAGAAGCTTCCGGGAGGCGTACGAGCAGTACTTC. Protein sequence: CARSFREAYEQYF.

The chain carries TRBV7-9 and TRBJ2-3; D is possibly TRBD1 (7 bases). V was clipped by 5 bases and J by 4 bases, with 16 bases between them. The CDR3 extends over 15 amino acids. Looked up from germline, CDR1 is SEHNR and CDR2 is FQNEAQ (reference sequence). CDR3 sequence (DNA): TGTGCCAGCAGCGCGCAGGGGGGAACAGCAGATACGCAGTATTTT. Protein product: CASSAQGGTADTQYF.

This sequence joins TRBV6-5 and TRBJ1-5, with D possibly matching TRBD1 (5 bases). The length of the CDR3 is 14 residues. Trimming removed 2 bases from V and 5 bases from J, with 10 bases in between. CDR1 and CDR2 from the germline V gene are MNHEY and SVGAGI. In DNA, the CDR3 is TGTGCCAGCAGTTACGCAGGGTTTCATCAGCCCCAGCATTTT. It encodes CASSYAGFHQPQHF.

This clone was seen a handful of times. CDR3 in DNA: TGTGCCAGCAGCTTAGCGGGGGGATTTGAAGCTTTCTTT. As protein: CASSLAGGFEAFF. The chain carries TRBV7-9 and TRBJ1-1, with a weak D call TRBD1 (5 bases). The CDR3 spans 13 residues. Looked up from germline, CDR1 is SEHNR and CDR2 is FQNEAQ (reference sequence). V was pared by 0 bases and J by 7 bases, with 9 bases between.

This clone was recorded a few times. V and J are TRBV7-2 and TRBJ2-1; D perhaps matches TRBD2 (6 bases). This CDR3 has 12 amino acids. The ends were cut back, 1 base at V and 10 bases at J, with 8 bases in the middle. The V gene's germline CDR1 is SGHTA and CDR2 FQGNSA. The CDR3 reads CASSLGRDEQFF. The CDR3 DNA sequence: TGTGCCAGCAGCTTAGGGAGGGACGAGCAGTTCTTC. Together with reference TRBV7-2 and TRBJ2-1, the CDR3 gives the full variable domain: GAGVSQSPSNKVTEKGKDVELRCDPISGHTALYWYRQSLGQGLEFLIYFQGNSAPDKSGLPSDRFSAERTGGSVSTLTIQRTQQEDSAVYLCASSLGRDEQFFGPGTRLTVL.

V is TRBV10-3 and J is TRBJ2-2; D may be TRBD2 (7 bases). Per germline, CDR1 ENHRY and CDR2 SYGVKD. The CDR3 totals 14 residues. The V gene lost 4 bases and the J gene lost 3 bases, with 9 bases spanning the gap. CDR3 loop: CAISVGGHTGELFF. The CDR3 coding sequence is TGTGCCATCAGTGTCGGGGGGCACACCGGGGAGCTGTTTTTT.

The chain combines TRBV6-6 with TRBJ2-7, with unresolved D. V was pared by 0 bases and J by 0 bases, with 3 bases between. The CDR3 spans 13 residues. Germline loops: CDR1 MNHNY, CDR2 SVGAGI (reference sequence). The CDR3: CASSYSYSYEQYF. In DNA, the CDR3 is TGTGCCAGCAGTTACTCGTACTCCTACGAGCAGTACTTC.

The chain employs TRBV28 and TRBJ2-2; D gene uncertain. Trimming removed 3 bases at V and 7 bases at J, with 6 bases between. CDR1 is MDHEN and CDR2 is SYDVKM in the germline V gene. This CDR3 is 12 amino acids long. The CDR3 DNA sequence: TGTGCCAGCAGTTTCGCTAGCGGGGAGCTGTTTTTT. This translates into CASSFASGELFF.

This clone came up a few times. The V gene is TRBV7-3, the J gene TRBJ2-7; D gene ambiguous. Trimming shortened V by 6 bases and J by 6 bases, and 15 bases separated the two germline ends. The germline V gene encodes CDR1 SGHTA and CDR2 FQGTGA. This CDR3 has 13 residues. The CDR3 here is CASSYSSSGEQYF. CDR3 nucleotide sequence: TGTGCCAGCAGTTATTCCTCTTCGGGCGAGCAGTACTTC.

The chain uses TRBV4-2 and TRBJ2-7, with TRBD2 as a possible D gene (5 bases). Germline loops: CDR1 LGHNA, CDR2 YNFKEQ. The CDR3 runs to 15 residues. Trimming took off 0 bases at V and 3 bases at J, with 12 bases between the two ends. CDR3 region: CASSQELAPDYEQYF. The CDR3, as DNA: TGTGCCAGCAGCCAAGAGCTAGCTCCCGACTACGAGCAGTACTTC.

This clone was detected a few times. J is TRBJ2-1 and V is TRBV2; no clear D gene. Deletions cut 1 base from V and 8 bases from J, with 9 bases between. This CDR3 is 13 amino acids long. Per germline, CDR1 SNHLY and CDR2 FYNNEI. The CDR3 loop is CASSEGLAHEQFF. The CDR3 DNA reads as TGTGCCAGCAGTGAAGGACTGGCTCATGAGCAGTTCTTC.

This clone was observed a few times. The CDR3 DNA sequence: TGTGCCAGCAGGCCCCGGGGGACCTACACCGGGGAGCTGTTTTTT. Its translation is CASRPRGTYTGELFF. J is TRBJ2-2 and V is TRBV5-8; D is possibly TRBD2 (6 bases). There are 15 residues in the CDR3. Germline V gives CDR1 SGHTS, CDR2 YDEGEE. Trimming pared 5 bases from V and 3 bases from J, leaving 14 bases between.

The CDR3 DNA sequence: TGTGCCAGCAGTGAAGCGCTTCTCGAAGGATGGAGGCAGCCCCAGCATTTT. Encoded protein: CASSEALLEGWRQPQHF. The rearrangement links TRBV6-1 to TRBJ1-5; D is ambiguous. In germline, CDR1 is MNHNS, CDR2 SASEGT. V lost 0 bases to trimming and J lost 7 bases, with 19 bases between them. The CDR3 spans 17 residues.

This clone has more than one count but fewer than ten. J is TRBJ2-3 and V is TRBV28; 11 nucleotides line up with TRBD2. Germline CDR1 MDHEN, CDR2 SYDVKM. CDR3 length equals 17 residues. The V and J ends lost 7 bases and 3 bases, in that order; junction bases with no gene match: 12. The CDR3 is CASKNKPTSGRTDTQYF. The DNA of the CDR3 is TGTGCCAGCAAAAATAAGCCTACTAGCGGGAGAACAGATACGCAGTATTTT.

This chain uses TRBV5-1 with TRBJ2-7; possible D gene TRBD1, 8 bases. Between the trimmed V and J ends, which lost 3 bases and 2 bases, there was a span of 12 bases. Germline V gene lookup returns CDR1 SGHRS and CDR2 YFSETQ. CDR3 length equals 14 residues. CDR3 in amino acids: CASSSQGGPYEQYF. The CDR3 DNA follows: TGCGCCAGCAGCTCACAGGGGGGGCCCTACGAGCAGTACTTC.

In regard to this clone: One end of the junction fails to match germline, which may point to a read error. V is TRBV7-2 and J is TRBJ2-7; 12 bases fit TRBD2. The germline gives CDR1 SGHTA, CDR2 FQGNSA. The CDR3 runs 15 residues. The CDR3 DNA is TGTGCCAGCAACTTATCTAGCGGGAGGGGAAACGAGCAGTACTTC. This translates into CASNLSSGRGNEQYF.